Listed below are T cell receptor beta chains from one sample, sequenced in a study of T cell clones after liver transplantation. Assay used: immunoSEQ multiplex PCR; TCRdb lists only in-frame clones, some missing. In the table there are approximately 2,900 clones, approximately 24% of which are singletons. Antigens for these TCRs are unknown. The sample comprised CD4+ T cells from PBMCs cultured with third-party cells. Receptors originate from a human patient who received a liver transplant. Some T cells may have originated in the graft donor. CDR3s include the opening cysteine and the closing phenylalanine or tryptophan. Each record gives: J gene, V gene, clone size, D gene, CDR3 protein, CDR3 DNA. The D gene is left open where the match is weak. The size entry is marked missing in some rows and otherwise reads once, few, many or a size class.

TRBJ2-5 TRBV11-2 . . CASSPTPGETQYF TGTGCCAGCAGCCCGACCCCAGGAGAGACCCAGTACTTC
TRBJ1-2 TRBV6-5 . . CASRTPGTRYGYTF TGTGCCAGCAGGACCCCCGGGACCCGCTATGGCTACACCTTC
TRBJ2-7 TRBV5-1 . TRBD2 CASSVAGGTYEQYF TGCGCCAGCAGCGTAGCGGGAGGGACCTACGAGCAGTACTTC
TRBJ1-5 TRBV5-1 medium-sized TRBD1 CASSVGQGDQPQHF TGCGCCAGCAGCGTCGGACAGGGGGATCAGCCCCAGCATTTT
TRBJ2-7 TRBV7-6 few . CASSLRFQTYEQYF TGTGCCAGCAGCTTAAGGTTTCAGACCTACGAGCAGTACTTC
TRBJ2-6 TRBV19 few . CASSSAGSGANVLTF TGTGCCAGTAGTAGCGCAGGGTCTGGGGCCAACGTCCTGACTTTC
TRBJ2-1 TRBV28 few . CASSPRGQGDYEQFF TGTGCCAGCAGCCCTAGGGGCCAAGGGGACTATGAGCAGTTCTTC
TRBJ1-5 TRBV2 hyperexpanded . CASNRDISNQPQHF TGTGCCAGCAATCGCGACATTAGCAATCAGCCCCAGCATTTT
TRBJ2-7 TRBV4-3 . . CASSGFSYEQYF TGCGCCAGCAGCGGGTTCTCCTACGAGCAGTACTTC
TRBJ1-2 TRBV29-1 few TRBD1 CSVEGSRGHIYGYTF TGCAGCGTTGAAGGGTCCAGGGGGCATATCTATGGCTACACCTTC
TRBJ2-5 TRBV16 medium-sized . CASSQRRAQETQYF TGTGCCAGCAGCCAACGTCGGGCTCAAGAGACCCAGTACTTC
TRBJ2-2 TRBV30 few TRBD2 CAWSRGRAFPGELFF TGTGCCTGGAGCAGAGGGAGGGCCTTTCCCGGGGAGCTGTTTTTT
TRBJ1-3 TRBV19 large . CASSRGIGNTIYF TGTGCCAGTAGTCGGGGGATTGGAAACACCATATATTTT
TRBJ1-3 TRBV27 medium-sized TRBD1 CASSFGQGDGRNTIYF TGTGCCAGCAGTTTCGGACAGGGGGATGGAAGGAACACCATATATTTT
TRBJ1-5 TRBV19 medium-sized . CASSPLVGGISQPQHF TGTGCCAGTAGCCCCCTCGTAGGGGGGATAAGTCAGCCCCAGCATTTT
TRBJ2-3 TRBV7-9 few . CASSPGGDTDTQYF TGTGCCAGCAGCCCTGGGGGAGATACAGATACGCAGTATTTT
TRBJ2-7 TRBV19 large . CASSIANSEQYF TGTGCCAGTAGTATAGCAAACAGCGAGCAGTACTTC
TRBJ2-5 TRBV4-2 . . CASSLDGETQYF TGTGCCAGCAGCTTGGACGGAGAGACCCAGTACTTC
TRBJ2-5 TRBV5-1 few . CASTTSGYSNKETQYF TGCGCCAGCACTACTTCCGGCTACAGCAACAAGGAGACCCAGTACTTC
TRBJ1-5 TRBV19 . . CASRDLLVRGNQPQHF TGTGCCAGTAGGGACTTACTAGTTAGGGGCAATCAGCCCCAGCATTTT
TRBJ2-7 TRBV27 . TRBD2 CASSLWGTSGSYEQYF TGTGCCAGCAGTTTATGGGGGACTAGCGGGTCCTACGAGCAGTACTTC
TRBJ1-6 TRBV6-6 few . CASGVFPGNSPLHF TGTGCCAGCGGCGTCTTCCCTGGCAATTCACCCCTCCACTTT
TRBJ2-5 TRBV6-5 . . CASSYTVTERTQYF TGTGCCAGCAGTTACACGGTAACGGAACGGACCCAGTACTTC
TRBJ2-3 TRBV7-3 few TRBD1 CASSLMGQGGTDTQYF TGTGCCAGCAGCTTAATGGGACAGGGAGGCACAGATACGCAGTATTTT
TRBJ2-1 TRBV7-9 . . CASSQEKTAGYNEQFF TGTGCCAGCAGCCAAGAAAAGACCGCCGGCTACAATGAGCAGTTCTTC
TRBJ2-1 TRBV25-1 . TRBD1 CASSGGDRGYNEQFF TGTGCCAGCAGTGGGGGGGACAGGGGATACAATGAGCAGTTCTTC
TRBJ2-7 TRBV6-9 . TRBD1 CASSENRGAYEQYF TGTGCCAGCAGTGAAAACAGGGGGGCCTACGAGCAGTACTTC
TRBJ2-2 TRBV5-1 . . CASSLRDGGAGELFF TGCGCCAGCAGCCTCCGGGACGGGGGCGCCGGGGAGCTGTTTTTT
TRBJ2-3 TRBV4-3 few . CASSQGRQAPVLTQYF TGCGCCAGCAGCCAAGGCCGACAGGCCCCCGTGTTGACGCAGTATTTT